This T cell receptor (beta chain) derives from a study of blood T cell repertoires in COVID-19 (dated by TCRdb to 2018 to 2020). Study-level background: Collaborator samples came from the United States, Italy and Spain and covered acute and convalescent phases of COVID-19. Subjects who had been exposed to COVID-19, were actively infected with it, or had recovered from it provided the deeply sampled blood TCRbeta repertoires that made up the dataset. Where HLA class I and class II types were available, the types were taken from metadata supplied by the sample provider, not from assay-based typing. The sample metadata nearly always contained a de-identified subject ID, COVID-19 status, age in years and sex. The samples were drawn from the first 160 participants of the ongoing ImmuneRACE study and from some 1,300 subjects provided by 6 global collaborators. A freely available public database, intended as a resource for researchers studying the immune response to SARS-CoV-2, is where the repertoires were released. The prospective study material was composed of cDNA or gDNA derived from T cells, B-cell-depleted T cells, or PBMCs.

This clone has more than one count but fewer than ten. Its antigen is currently not known. Per-nucleotide qualities are absent, and no much larger clonotype sits a single base away. Collaborating institutions collected whole blood in K2EDTA tubes following their own protocols. For TCRbeta analysis, collaborator samples were shipped as frozen whole blood, as isolated PBMCs, or as DNA extracted from either sample type. The research as a whole found: The quantity of clinical and demographic metadata differed by source and by participant and was supplied without curation.

From the germline V gene (reference sequence), CDR1 is GTSNPN and CDR2 is SVGIG. V is reduced by 4 bases and J by 5 bases, leaving a spacing of 20 bases between them. The CDR3, cysteine through phenylalanine, is 15 amino acids long. Solely the CDR3 DNA is kept, with 45 bases framed from the first base. TCRbeta CDR3 regions were amplified from genomic DNA using the immunoSEQ Assay, a bias-controlled multiplex PCR. In the authors' own workflow: The number of nucleated cells in each sample was estimated from the amplification of reference gene primers within the assay. To quantify the absolute abundance of each unique TCRbeta CDR3 rearrangement, sequence reads were collapsed and filtered. For each sample, productive Simpson clonality was calculated by taking the square root of Simpson's diversity index across productive rearrangements. This immuneACCESS table, as held by TCRdb, lists in-frame sequences with V and J called but not all clones. Of the missing ones, under half trace to an unresolved V gene in checked studies; the others have no known cause. V, J and clone size were drawn from that table, and D and trimming were deduced from the DNA. The sample table contains approximately 28,000 clones; only one count was recorded for roughly 66% of them. 7.3% of the sample goes to the ten largest clones.

This clonotype originated in a man in his sixties with active or convalescent COVID-19. The sequenced sample consisted of peripheral blood. The rearranged segments are TRBV30 and TRBJ1-1; the best D guess is TRBD1, with 5 bases matching. Here is the DNA: TGTGCCTGGACCATCTCCTTGAGGAGGGGTACTGAAGCTTTCTTT. Its protein product is CAWTISLRRGTEAFF.